This T cell receptor beta chain is from a study of CD8 T cells in ankylosing spondylitis. Study-wide findings and caveats: Typical of ankylosing spondylitis blood, it appeared, was a TCR beta motif of roughly eight highly homologous variants.

There are a few counts of this clonotype. Antigen specificity is unknown. The CDR3 covers 15 residues. The V and J ends lost 4 bases and 5 bases respectively, with 15 bases between them. CDR1 and CDR2 (germline): SNHLY, FYNNEI. TCRdb called the 5' RACE reads again in MiXCR, with one record for every CDR3 protein. The sample shows 300,000 to 350,000 distinct CDR3 sequences, roughly 14% of them seen only once. This chain uses TRBV2 with TRBJ2-1; D is perhaps TRBD1 (6 bases). This sequence was found in a male donor with ankylosing spondylitis or in good health (not recorded which). Sequences were obtained from blood, either unsorted or a sorted T cell fraction (not recorded which). The CDR3 DNA reads TGTGCCAGCAGTGCCCCACAGGGCCAAGACAATGAGCAGTTCTTC. It specifies CASSAPQGQDNEQFF.